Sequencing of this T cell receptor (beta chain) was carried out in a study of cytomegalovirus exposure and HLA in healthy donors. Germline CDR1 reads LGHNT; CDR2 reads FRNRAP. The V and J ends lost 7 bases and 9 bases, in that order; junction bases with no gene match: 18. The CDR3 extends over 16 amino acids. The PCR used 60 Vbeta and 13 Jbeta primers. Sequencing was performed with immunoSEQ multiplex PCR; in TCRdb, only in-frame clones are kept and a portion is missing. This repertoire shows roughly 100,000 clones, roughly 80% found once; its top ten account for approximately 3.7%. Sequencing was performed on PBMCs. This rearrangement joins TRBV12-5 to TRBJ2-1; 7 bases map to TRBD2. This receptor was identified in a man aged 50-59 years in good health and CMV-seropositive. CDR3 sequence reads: CASAPPGGIRGVEQFF. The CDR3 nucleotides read TGTGCTAGTGCCCCGCCGGGGGGAATCCGCGGTGTTGAGCAGTTCTTC.